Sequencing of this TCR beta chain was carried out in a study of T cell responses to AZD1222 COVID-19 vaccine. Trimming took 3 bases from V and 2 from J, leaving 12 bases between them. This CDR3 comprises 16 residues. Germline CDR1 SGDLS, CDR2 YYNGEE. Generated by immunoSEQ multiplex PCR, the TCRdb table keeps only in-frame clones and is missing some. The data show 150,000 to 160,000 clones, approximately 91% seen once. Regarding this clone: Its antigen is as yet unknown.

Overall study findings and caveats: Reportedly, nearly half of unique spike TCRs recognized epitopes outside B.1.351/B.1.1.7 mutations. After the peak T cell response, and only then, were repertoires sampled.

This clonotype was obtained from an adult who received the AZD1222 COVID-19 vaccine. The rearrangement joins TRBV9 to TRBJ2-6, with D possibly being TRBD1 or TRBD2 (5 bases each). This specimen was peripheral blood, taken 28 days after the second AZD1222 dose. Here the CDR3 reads CASSERGGAGANVLTF. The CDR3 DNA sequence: TGTGCCAGCAGCGAACGTGGGGGAGCTGGGGCCAACGTCCTGACTTTC.